This T cell receptor beta chain derives from a study of PD-1 blockade in mismatch repair-deficient tumors (dated by TCRdb to the late 2010s). The study in broad terms: Between late 2013 and September 2016, the trial enrolled roughly 86 consecutive patients with approximately 13 types of mismatch repair-deficient cancer, all of whom had received prior treatment and were progressing. Tumor-associated T cell clones in the peripheral blood of patients responding to PD-1 blockade were tracked using deep sequencing of TCR CDR3 regions.

Mismatch repair deficiency was established in every enrolled patient by polymerase chain reaction or immunohistochemistry. TCR sequencing was performed for a few patients who responded to pembrolizumab therapy. In the phase II trial, pembrolizumab PD-1 blockade was tested prospectively in advanced mismatch repair-deficient cancers, no matter which tissue of origin the cancers came from. Peripheral blood T cell samples were collected serially, before PD-1 blockade began and at several time points afterward. The timing of each blood sample was reported as weeks after the first dose of pembrolizumab. Turning to this clone: Which antigen it targets is not known. Per-nucleotide qualities are absent, and no much larger clonotype sits a single base away.

The library was prepared using the immunoSEQ multiplex PCR assay. This is the immuneACCESS table as TCRdb keeps it, with only in-frame sequences that have V and J called. A part of the clones is gone; compared with another copy, unresolved V genes explain less than half, and the rest is unexplained. Here the sample has 75,000 to 80,000 clones; approximately 78% occur a single time. Together, the top ten hold over 4.5% of the sample. General study outcomes and caveats: Rapid expansion after pembrolizumab followed by contraction, generally before radiologic responses, was shown by tumor-resident clones, which were often undetectable in blood before treatment.

The CDR3 starts with the cysteine, ends with the phenylalanine, and has 15 residues. The retained sequence is limited to the CDR3, 45 bases, with the frame set at the first base. CDR1 and CDR2, per the germline V gene (reference sequence), are GTSNPN and SVGIG. V loses 2 bases of germline sequence and J loses 9 bases, and the interval between the two ends is 20 bases. This specimen consisted of peripheral blood, obtained 44 weeks after starting pembrolizumab. The receptor's source is an adult with mismatch repair-deficient cancer. This chain joins TRBV30 to TRBJ2-1; a tentative D call is TRBD1 (6 bases match). The DNA is TGTGCCTGGAGTAGTCGCAGGCAGGGGCTGGGTGAGCAGTTCTTC. Translated, it reads CAWSSRRQGLGEQFF.